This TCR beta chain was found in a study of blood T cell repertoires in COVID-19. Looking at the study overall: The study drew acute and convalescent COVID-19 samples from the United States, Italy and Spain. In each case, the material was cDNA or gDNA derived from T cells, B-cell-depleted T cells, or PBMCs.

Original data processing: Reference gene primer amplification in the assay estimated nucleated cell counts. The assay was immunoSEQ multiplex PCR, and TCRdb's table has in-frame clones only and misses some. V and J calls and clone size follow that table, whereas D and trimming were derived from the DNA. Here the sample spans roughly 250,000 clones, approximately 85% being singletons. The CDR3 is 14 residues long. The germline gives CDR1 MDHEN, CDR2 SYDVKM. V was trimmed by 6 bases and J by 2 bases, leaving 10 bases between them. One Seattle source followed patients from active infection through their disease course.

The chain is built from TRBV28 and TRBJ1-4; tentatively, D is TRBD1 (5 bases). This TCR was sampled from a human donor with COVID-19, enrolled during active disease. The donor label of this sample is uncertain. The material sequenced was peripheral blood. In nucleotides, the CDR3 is TGTGCCAGCAGGATACAGGTTACTAATGAAAAACTGTTTTTT. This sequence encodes CASRIQVTNEKLFF.